This TCR beta chain was captured by sequencing in a study of T cell responses to AZD1222 COVID-19 vaccine. Repertoires were generated with immunoSEQ multiplex PCR, while TCRdb's copy carries only in-frame clones and drops some. The sample contains under 150,000 clones, roughly 92% of which appear only once. The germline V gene encodes CDR1 KGHSH and CDR2 LQKENI. The CDR3 is made up of 11 amino acids. The ends lost 4 bases at V and 8 bases at J; junction bases unmatched: 1. The source was peripheral blood, collected 28 days after the second AZD1222 dose. The chain uses TRBV18 and TRBJ1-2, with 7 bases lining up with TRBD1. This sequence was found in an adult who received the AZD1222 COVID-19 vaccine. CDR3 sequence reads: CASSQGQGYTF. CDR3 bases: TGTGCCAGCTCACAGGGACAGGGCTACACCTTC. Full variable domain (outside the CDR3, taken from reference TRBV18 and TRBJ1-2): NAGVMQNPRHLVRRRGQEARLRCSPMKGHSHVYWYRQLPEEGLKFMVYLQKENIIDESGMPKERFSAEFPKEGPSILRIQQVVRGDSAAYFCASSQGQGYTFGSGTRLTVV.